The rows below give T cell receptor beta chains drawn from one sample of a study of blood T cell repertoires in COVID-19. Profiling relied on immunoSEQ multiplex PCR, and the TCRdb table lists in-frame clones only, not all of them. The table lists hundreds of thousands of clones, about 85% of them singletons. The specimen sequenced was PBMCs or T cells enriched from blood (not recorded which). The receptors here all came from a woman aged 30 to 39 with acute COVID-19. CDR3s include the opening cysteine and the closing phenylalanine or tryptophan. The D gene is left open where the match is weak. Size is omitted from some rows. Given values are once, few, many or a class for expanded clones.

v_gene,abundance,j_gene,d_gene,CDR3aa,CDR3nt
TRBV19,.,TRBJ1-2,.,CASSPAGDGYTF,TGTGCCAGTAGTCCCGCGGGGGATGGCTACACCTTC
TRBV28,.,TRBJ1-5,TRBD1,CASSLFRTGFNQPQHF,TGTGCCAGCAGTTTATTCCGGACAGGGTTTAATCAGCCCCAGCATTTT
TRBV5-1,once,TRBJ2-2,.,CASSGTTNTGELFF,TGCGCCAGCAGCGGGACAACGAACACCGGGGAGCTGTTTTTT
TRBV19,.,TRBJ1-2,.,CASSMVADYGYTF,TGTGCCAGTAGTATGGTGGCAGACTATGGCTACACCTTC
TRBV19,.,TRBJ1-5,.,CASSIVGQNSNQPQHF,TGTGCCAGTAGTATAGTGGGGCAGAACAGCAATCAGCCCCAGCATTTT
TRBV7-2,once,TRBJ2-7,.,CASSLVTTGDYEQYF,TGTGCCAGCAGCTTAGTGACGACGGGGGACTACGAGCAGTACTTC
TRBV11-2,once,TRBJ2-7,.,CASSPRGEQYF,TGTGCCAGCAGCCCGCGAGGCGAGCAGTACTTC
TRBV5-5,.,TRBJ1-2,.,CASSPSPRGTTNYGYTF,TGTGCCAGCAGTCCCTCCCCGAGAGGGACTACTAACTATGGCTACACCTTC
TRBV28,.,TRBJ2-7,.,CASSSAGRVADEQYF,TGTGCCAGCAGCTCCGCGGGAAGGGTTGCGGACGAGCAGTACTTC
TRBV11-2,.,TRBJ2-2,TRBD1,CASSRPGGTGELFF,TGTGCCAGCAGTCGACCAGGGGGAACCGGGGAGCTGTTTTTT
TRBV11-3,.,TRBJ2-1,.,CASSSSSPSYNEQFF,TGTGCCAGCAGCTCCTCGTCTCCCTCCTACAATGAGCAGTTCTTC
TRBV28,.,TRBJ1-6,.,CASSSTEYNSPLHF,TGTGCCAGCAGTTCTACCGAGTATAATTCACCCCTCCACTTT
TRBV5-6,.,TRBJ1-2,.,CASSLDTNYGYTF,TGTGCCAGCAGCTTGGATACTAACTATGGCTACACCTTC
TRBV10-1,once,TRBJ2-7,TRBD1,CARGTAHYEQYF,TGCGCCAGGGGGACAGCCCACTACGAGCAGTACTTC
TRBV6-5,.,TRBJ2-7,.,CASSRNGQAYEQYF,TGTGCCAGCAGCCGGAACGGACAAGCCTACGAGCAGTACTTC
TRBV3-1/TRBV3-2,.,TRBJ2-1,TRBD1,CASSQGTGYNEQFF,TGTGCCAGCAGCCAGGGGACAGGGTACAATGAGCAGTTCTTC
TRBV7-6,few,TRBJ2-5,TRBD2,CASSLVASGGANQETQYF,TGTGCCAGCAGCTTAGTTGCTAGCGGGGGGGCAAACCAAGAGACCCAGTACTTC
TRBV27,.,TRBJ1-4,.,CASSLIGGRATNEKLFF,TGTGCCAGCAGTTTAATTGGGGGCCGGGCAACTAATGAAAAACTGTTTTTT
TRBV7-9,.,TRBJ1-1,TRBD1,CASSLEGGPNTEAFF,TGTGCCAGCAGCTTAGAAGGGGGCCCGAACACTGAAGCTTTCTTT
TRBV3-1/TRBV3-2,.,TRBJ2-6,TRBD1,CASSPRYTGVSGANVLTF,TGTGCCAGCAGCCCCAGGTATACAGGGGTTTCCGGGGCCAACGTCCTGACTTTC
TRBV2,.,TRBJ2-1,.,CASSLRDYGEQFF,TGTGCCAGCAGTCTTCGGGATTATGGTGAGCAGTTCTTC
TRBV6-5,.,TRBJ2-1,TRBD2,CASSYVASGVNNEQFF,TGTGCCAGCAGTTACGTAGCTAGCGGGGTAAACAATGAGCAGTTCTTC
TRBV19,few,TRBJ1-2,.,CASSIVSGVANYGYTF,TGTGCCAGTAGTATAGTATCCGGAGTTGCTAACTATGGCTACACCTTC
TRBV6-5,once,TRBJ2-7,TRBD1,CASSRQGSYEQYF,TGTGCCAGCAGTCGACAGGGATCCTACGAGCAGTACTTC
TRBV24-1,.,TRBJ1-1,.,CATSVGGAGTEAFF,TGTGCCACCAGTGTTGGGGGGGCCGGGACTGAAGCTTTCTTT
TRBV6-1,.,TRBJ2-5,.,CASSESWTYQETQYF,TGTGCCAGCAGTGAAAGCTGGACATACCAAGAGACCCAGTACTTC
TRBV9,.,TRBJ2-2,TRBD2,CASSVGLAGDPGGELFF,TGTGCCAGCAGCGTAGGACTAGCGGGGGATCCGGGCGGGGAGCTGTTTTTT
TRBV27,.,TRBJ2-1,.,CASSFGAITYNEQFF,TGTGCCAGCAGTTTTGGAGCTATAACCTACAATGAGCAGTTCTTC
TRBV2,.,TRBJ1-5,TRBD1,CASKTGTGHSNQPQHF,TGTGCCAGCAAAACCGGGACAGGTCATAGCAATCAGCCCCAGCATTTT
TRBV2,.,TRBJ1-2,.,CASNPGIYTF,TGTGCCAGCAATCCAGGGATTTACACCTTC
TRBV15,.,TRBJ2-7,TRBD1,CATSRAGTGPNEQYF,TGTGCCACCAGCAGAGCTGGGACAGGTCCAAACGAGCAGTACTTC